This T cell receptor beta chain emerged from a study of PD-1 blockade in classical Hodgkin lymphoma. Looking at the study overall: Nivolumab was given intravenously to patients at 3 mg/kg every 2 weeks. Points from the study as a whole: Newly diagnosed patients had diversity similar to the baseline diversity of complete responders. Baseline TCR diversity was reportedly lower in newly diagnosed patients than healthy donors.

The V gene lost 1 base and the J gene lost 7 bases, with 12 bases spanning the gap. The CDR3 covers 15 residues. Germline values: CDR1 SGHDT, CDR2 YYEEEE. Repertoires were generated with immunoSEQ multiplex PCR, while TCRdb's copy carries only in-frame clones and drops some. The repertoire holds about 50,000 clones, with about 73% as singletons. On this clone itself: The antigen is undetermined.

Relapse after autologous stem cell transplantation occurred in every patient, and brentuximab vedotin exposure varied. The chain has TRBV5-6 and TRBJ1-6, with D maybe TRBD1 (6 bases). Sequenced here: peripheral blood mononuclear cells (PBMCs), sampled at baseline. This TCR came from a human donor with classical Hodgkin lymphoma. CDR3 nucleotide sequence: TGTGCCAGCAGCTTGTCAGTCAGGGGCAATTCACCCCTCCACTTT. The encoded protein is CASSLSVRGNSPLHF.